This TCR beta chain was profiled in a study of beta chain features in type 1 diabetes. As for the study in general: Healthy donors resembled patients in age, gender and cell yields.

Details on this clone: Its antigen remains unknown.

The study, taken as a whole, reports: Within each of all four CD4+ subsets, Type 1 diabetes patients had TCRB CDR3s that were moderately but significantly shorter. The VDJ junctions of type 1 diabetes patients carried fewer insertions and more deletions. Cells expressing TCR highly could be over-represented by cDNA sequencing. The study found that naive, central memory and Treg TCRB repertoires appeared more similar in patients than in healthy donors.

The CDR3 runs to 14 residues. Germline V gene data show CDR1 as MNHEY and CDR2 as SMNVEV (reference sequence). V dropped 5 bases and J dropped 4; count of bases not matched to a gene: 8. Expressed TCRB transcripts were sequenced because the entire RNA isolate underwent reverse transcription. Generated by immunoSEQ multiplex PCR, the TCRdb table keeps only in-frame clones and is missing some. The profile covers 250,000 to 300,000 clones, with approximately 25% appearing a single time and around 0.011% taken by the ten largest. The sample taken for sequencing was naive CD4+ T cells from blood. This TCR was recovered from a woman aged 25 to 39 with type 1 diabetes. The chain joins TRBV27 to TRBJ2-7, with TRBD1 identical over 7 bases. The CDR3 DNA sequence: TGTGCCAGCAGTCCTTCGACAGGGAGTTACGAGCAGTACTTC. Amino acids: CASSPSTGSYEQYF.